This T cell receptor beta chain was found in a study of a mutant IDH1 vaccine in newly diagnosed glioma. Study summary: Vaccination was launched 4-6 weeks after radiotherapy alone, or with temozolomide cycles. Treated patients, 62.5% male and roughly 40% female, averaged about 42 years of age. Patients' prior therapy spanned radiotherapy, temozolomide, or both; most underwent both.

In the case of this clone: The antigen remains undetermined.

The time point denotes: week 11, during vaccination. Mutant IDH1 20-mer peptide, at 300 ug, made up each vaccine dose, with topical imiquimod. Findings of the study overall: Across multiple MHC alleles, approximately 93% of patients had vaccine-induced responses.

Generated by immunoSEQ multiplex PCR, the TCRdb table keeps only in-frame clones and is missing some. The table records roughly 110,000 clones, about 90% of them present only once. The germline CDR1 and CDR2 sequences are SGHRS and YFSETQ. The V and J ends lost 2 bases and 6 bases respectively, with 8 bases between them. The CDR3 is 12 amino acids. Specimen: PBMCs, collected from a glioma patient whose treatment included an IDH1 peptide vaccine. The source of this sequence is a woman aged 45-65 years with glioma. The rearrangement joins TRBV5-1 to TRBJ1-2; no clear D gene. The CDR3 region has the DNA TGCGCCAGCAGCTTTGGGCTGCATGGCTACACCTTC. Translation: CASSFGLHGYTF.